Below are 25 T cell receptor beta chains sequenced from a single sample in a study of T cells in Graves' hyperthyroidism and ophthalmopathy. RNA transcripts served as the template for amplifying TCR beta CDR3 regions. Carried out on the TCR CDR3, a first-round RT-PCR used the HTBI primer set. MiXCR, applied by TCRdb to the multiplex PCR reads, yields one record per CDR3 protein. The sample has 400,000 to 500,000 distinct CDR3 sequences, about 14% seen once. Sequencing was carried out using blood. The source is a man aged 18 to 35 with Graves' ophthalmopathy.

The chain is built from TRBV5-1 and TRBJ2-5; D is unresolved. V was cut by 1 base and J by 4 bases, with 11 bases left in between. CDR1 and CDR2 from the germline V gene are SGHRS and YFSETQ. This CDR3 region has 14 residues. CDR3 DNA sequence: TGCGCCAGCAGCTTGCTAGGGTCGGGAGAGACCCAGTACTTC. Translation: CASSLLGSGETQYF.

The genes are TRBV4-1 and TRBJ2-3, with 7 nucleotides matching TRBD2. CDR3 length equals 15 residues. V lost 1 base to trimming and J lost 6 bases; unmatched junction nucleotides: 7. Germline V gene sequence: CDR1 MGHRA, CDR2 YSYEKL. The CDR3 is CASSQVPGGTDTQYF. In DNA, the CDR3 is TGCGCCAGCAGCCAAGTTCCCGGGGGGACCGATACGCAGTATTTT.

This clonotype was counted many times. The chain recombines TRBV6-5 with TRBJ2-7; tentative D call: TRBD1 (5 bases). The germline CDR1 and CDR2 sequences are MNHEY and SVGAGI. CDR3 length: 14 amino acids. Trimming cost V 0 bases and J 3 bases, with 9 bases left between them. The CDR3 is CASSYSRDFYEQYF. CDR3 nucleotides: TGTGCCAGCAGTTACTCCAGGGATTTCTACGAGCAGTACTTC.

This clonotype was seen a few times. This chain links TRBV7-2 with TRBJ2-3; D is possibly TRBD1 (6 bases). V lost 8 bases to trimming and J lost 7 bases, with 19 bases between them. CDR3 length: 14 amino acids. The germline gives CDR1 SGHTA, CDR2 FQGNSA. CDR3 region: CASGRTPRGYTQYF. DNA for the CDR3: TGTGCCAGCGGCCGCACCCCCAGGGGTTATACGCAGTATTTT.

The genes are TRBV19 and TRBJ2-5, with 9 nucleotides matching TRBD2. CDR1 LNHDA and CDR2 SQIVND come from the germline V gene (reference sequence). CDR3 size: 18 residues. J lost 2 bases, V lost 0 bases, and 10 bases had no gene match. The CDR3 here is CASSIEGASGVGQETQYF. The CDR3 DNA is TGTGCCAGTAGTATAGAGGGGGCTAGCGGGGTTGGGCAAGAGACCCAGTACTTC.

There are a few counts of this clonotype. For the CDR3, the DNA is TGTGCCAGCAGTCTAGAGAGGGGTTTACAAGAGACCCAGTACTTC. Its protein product is CASSLERGLQETQYF. The chain uses TRBV6-1 and TRBJ2-5; perhaps D is TRBD1 or TRBD2 (5 bases each). CDR1 and CDR2 (germline): MNHNS, SASEGT. The CDR3 is made up of 15 amino acids. The V and J ends lost 5 bases and 2 bases respectively, with 15 bases between them.

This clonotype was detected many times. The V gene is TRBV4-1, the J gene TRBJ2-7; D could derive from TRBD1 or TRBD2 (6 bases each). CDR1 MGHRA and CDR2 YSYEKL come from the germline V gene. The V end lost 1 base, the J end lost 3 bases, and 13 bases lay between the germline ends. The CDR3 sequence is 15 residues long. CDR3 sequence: CASSQVEGVHYEQYF. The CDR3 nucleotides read TGCGCCAGCAGCCAAGTGGAGGGGGTCCACTACGAGCAGTACTTC.

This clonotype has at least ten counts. CDR3 amino acids: CSDRGNNEQFF. DNA of the CDR3: TGCAGCGACCGGGGGAACAATGAGCAGTTCTTC. The genes are TRBV29-1 and TRBJ2-1; possible D gene TRBD2, 6 bases. Germline assignment: CDR1 SQVTM and CDR2 ANQGSEA. This CDR3 is built from 11 residues. V was pared by 7 bases and J by 5 bases, with 9 bases between.

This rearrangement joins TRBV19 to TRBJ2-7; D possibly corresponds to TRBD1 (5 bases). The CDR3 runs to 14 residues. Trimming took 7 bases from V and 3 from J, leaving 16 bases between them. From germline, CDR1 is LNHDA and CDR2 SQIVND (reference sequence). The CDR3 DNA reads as TGTGCCAGTACCGTCCAAACAGGAATCTACGAGCAGTACTTC. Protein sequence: CASTVQTGIYEQYF. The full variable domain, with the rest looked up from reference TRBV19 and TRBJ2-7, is DGGITQSPKYLFRKEGQNVTLSCEQNLNHDAMYWYRQDPGQGLRLIYYSQIVNDFQKGDIAEGYSVSREKKESFPLTVTSAQKNPTAFYLCASTVQTGIYEQYFGPGTRLTVT.

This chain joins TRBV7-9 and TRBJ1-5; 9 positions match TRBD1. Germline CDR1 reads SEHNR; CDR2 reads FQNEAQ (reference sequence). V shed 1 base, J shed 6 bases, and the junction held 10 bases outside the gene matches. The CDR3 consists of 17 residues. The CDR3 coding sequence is TGTGCCAGCAGCTTAGTTATTACAGGGGGCGACGGTCAGCCCCAGCATTTT. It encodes CASSLVITGGDGQPQHF.

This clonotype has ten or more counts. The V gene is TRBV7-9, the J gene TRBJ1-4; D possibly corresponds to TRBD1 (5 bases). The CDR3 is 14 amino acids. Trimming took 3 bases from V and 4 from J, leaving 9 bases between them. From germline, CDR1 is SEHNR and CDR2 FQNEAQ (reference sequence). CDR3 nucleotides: TGTGCCAGCAGCTTCGACAGTTATAATGAAAAACTGTTTTTT. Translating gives CASSFDSYNEKLFF.

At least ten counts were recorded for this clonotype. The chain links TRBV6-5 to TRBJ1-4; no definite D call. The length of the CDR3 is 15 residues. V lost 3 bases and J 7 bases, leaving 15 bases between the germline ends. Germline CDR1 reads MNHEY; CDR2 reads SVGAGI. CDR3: CASSYQAEASEKLFF. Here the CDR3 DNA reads TGTGCCAGCAGTTATCAGGCAGAGGCCTCTGAAAAACTGTTTTTT.

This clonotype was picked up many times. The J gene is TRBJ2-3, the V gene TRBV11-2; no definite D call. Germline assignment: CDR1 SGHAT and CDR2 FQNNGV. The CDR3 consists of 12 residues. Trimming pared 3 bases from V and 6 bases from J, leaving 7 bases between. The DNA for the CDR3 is TGTGCCAGCAGCTTCGCTACGGATACGCAGTATTTT. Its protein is CASSFATDTQYF.

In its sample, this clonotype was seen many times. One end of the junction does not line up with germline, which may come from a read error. The CDR3 DNA reads TGTGCTAGCAGCTTGGGGAGTCTTTGGATGAGTGAGCAGTTCTTC. Translation: CASSLGSLWMSEQFF. The rearrangement links TRBV7-7 to TRBJ2-1; tentative D call: TRBD2 (5 bases). Germline CDR1 and CDR2: SSHAT and FNYEAQ (reference sequence). The CDR3 covers 15 residues.

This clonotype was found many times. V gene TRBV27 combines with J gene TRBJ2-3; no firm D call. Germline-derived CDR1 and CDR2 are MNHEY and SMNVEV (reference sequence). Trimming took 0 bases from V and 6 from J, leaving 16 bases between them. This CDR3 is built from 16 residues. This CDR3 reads CASSLSPLPPHDTQYF. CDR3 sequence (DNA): TGTGCCAGCAGTTTATCCCCTCTCCCCCCCCACGATACGCAGTATTTT.

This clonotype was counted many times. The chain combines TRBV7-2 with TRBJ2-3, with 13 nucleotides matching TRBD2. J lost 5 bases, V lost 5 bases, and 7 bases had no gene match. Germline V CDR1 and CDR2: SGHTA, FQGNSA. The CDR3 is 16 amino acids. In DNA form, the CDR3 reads TGTGCCAGCAGCCGACTACTAGCGGGGGGGCAAGATACGCAGTATTTT. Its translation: CASSRLLAGGQDTQYF.

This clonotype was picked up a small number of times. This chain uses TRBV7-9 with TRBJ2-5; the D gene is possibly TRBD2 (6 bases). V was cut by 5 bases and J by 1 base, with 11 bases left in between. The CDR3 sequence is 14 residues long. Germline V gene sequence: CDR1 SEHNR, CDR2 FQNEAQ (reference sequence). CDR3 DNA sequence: TGTGCCAGCAGCCCCGGGACTTTCCAAGAGACCCAGTACTTC. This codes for CASSPGTFQETQYF. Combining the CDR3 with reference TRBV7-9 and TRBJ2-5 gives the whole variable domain DTGVSQNPRHKITKRGQNVTFRCDPISEHNRLYWYRQTLGQGPEFLTYFQNEAQLEKSRLLSDRFSAERPKGSFSTLEIQRTEQGDSAMYLCASSPGTFQETQYFGPGTRLLVL.

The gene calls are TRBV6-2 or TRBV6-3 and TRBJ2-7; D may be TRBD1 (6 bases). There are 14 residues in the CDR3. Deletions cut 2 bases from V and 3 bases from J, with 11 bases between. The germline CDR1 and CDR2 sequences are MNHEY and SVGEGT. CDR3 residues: CASSYDRTNYEQYF. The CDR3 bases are TGTGCCAGCAGTTACGACAGGACAAACTACGAGCAGTACTTC.

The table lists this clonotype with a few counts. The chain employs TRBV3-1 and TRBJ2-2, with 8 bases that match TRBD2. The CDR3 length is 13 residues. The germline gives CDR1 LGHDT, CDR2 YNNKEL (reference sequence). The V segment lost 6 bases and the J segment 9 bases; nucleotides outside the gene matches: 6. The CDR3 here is CASRHGGGRELFF. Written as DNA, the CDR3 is TGTGCCAGCAGACACGGGGGGGGCCGGGAGCTGTTTTTT.

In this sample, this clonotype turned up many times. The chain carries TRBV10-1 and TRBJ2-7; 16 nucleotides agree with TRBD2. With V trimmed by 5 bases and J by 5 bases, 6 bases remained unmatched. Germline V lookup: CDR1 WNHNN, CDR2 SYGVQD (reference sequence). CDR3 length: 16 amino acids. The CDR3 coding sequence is TGCGCCAGCAGTTCGGGACTAGCGGGAGGGCCAGACGAGCAGTACTTC. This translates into CASSSGLAGGPDEQYF.

CDR3 DNA: TGCGCCAGCAGCCTCGGCAGGCCTCAAGAGACCCAGTACTTC. Residues: CASSLGRPQETQYF. This chain links TRBV5-1 with TRBJ2-5; the D is unclear. The V gene lost 4 bases and the J gene lost 2 bases, with 12 bases spanning the gap. The CDR3 runs to 14 residues. CDR1 is SGHRS and CDR2 is YFSETQ in the germline V gene. Filled out from reference TRBV5-1 and TRBJ2-5, the complete variable domain reads KAGVTQTPRYLIKTRGQQVTLSCSPISGHRSVSWYQQTPGQGLQFLFEYFSETQRNKGNFPGRFSGRQFSNSRSEMNVSTLELGDSALYLCASSLGRPQETQYFGPGTRLLVL.

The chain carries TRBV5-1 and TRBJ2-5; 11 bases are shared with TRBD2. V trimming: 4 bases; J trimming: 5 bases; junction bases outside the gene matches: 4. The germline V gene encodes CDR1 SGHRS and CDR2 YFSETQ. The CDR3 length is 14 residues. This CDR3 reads CASSTSSGRETQYF. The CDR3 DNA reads TGCGCCAGCAGCACCTCTAGCGGGAGGGAGACCCAGTACTTC.

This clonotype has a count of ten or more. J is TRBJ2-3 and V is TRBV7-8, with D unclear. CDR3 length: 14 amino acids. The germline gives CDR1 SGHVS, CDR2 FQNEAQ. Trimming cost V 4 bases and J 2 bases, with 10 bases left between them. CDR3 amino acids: CASSSRPSTDTQYF. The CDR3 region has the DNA TGTGCCAGCAGCTCAAGACCCTCCACAGATACGCAGTATTTT.

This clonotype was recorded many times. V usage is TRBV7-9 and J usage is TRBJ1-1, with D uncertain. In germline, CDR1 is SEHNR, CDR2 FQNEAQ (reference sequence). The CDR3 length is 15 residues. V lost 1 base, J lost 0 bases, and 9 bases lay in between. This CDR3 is CASSLGESMNTEAFF. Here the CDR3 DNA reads TGTGCCAGCAGCTTAGGAGAGAGCATGAACACTGAAGCTTTCTTT. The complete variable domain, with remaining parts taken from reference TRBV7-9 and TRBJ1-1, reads DTGVSQNPRHKITKRGQNVTFRCDPISEHNRLYWYRQTLGQGPEFLTYFQNEAQLEKSRLLSDRFSAERPKGSFSTLEIQRTEQGDSAMYLCASSLGESMNTEAFFGQGTRLTVV.

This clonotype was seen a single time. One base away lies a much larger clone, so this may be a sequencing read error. The DNA of the CDR3 is TGTGCCTGCAGTTATCCTACCCTAGCGGAGCAGTATTTT. This gives the protein CACSYPTLAEQYF. V and J are TRBV6-2 or TRBV6-3 and TRBJ2-3, with 7 bases aligning to TRBD2. The CDR3 covers 13 residues. CDR1 is MNHEY and CDR2 is SVGEGT in the germline V gene.